A selection of T cell receptor beta chains follows, all from one sample in a study of T cells in Graves' hyperthyroidism and ophthalmopathy. TCRdb re-called the multiplex PCR reads through MiXCR, storing one row per CDR3 protein. The table shows 500,000 to 800,000 distinct CDR3 sequences, with about 45% occurring only once. Source material: peripheral blood or thyroid tissue (not recorded which). Source of these receptors: an adult man with Graves' disease, either hyperthyroidism or ophthalmopathy (not recorded which). The conserved cysteine and the conserved F or W are not part of the CDR3 here. A D gene is named only where the DNA matches it firmly. A row's size may be missing; if present it is once, few, many or a size class.

J gene: TRBJ1-3; D gene: .; clone size: .; V gene: TRBV24-1; CDR3 protein: ATSGVGPDSGNTIY
J gene: TRBJ2-7; D gene: .; clone size: few; V gene: TRBV6-5; CDR3 protein: ASSYTGLSSYEQY
J gene: TRBJ1-2; D gene: .; clone size: many; V gene: TRBV7-9; CDR3 protein: ASSFLANYGYT
J gene: TRBJ1-1; D gene: .; clone size: .; V gene: TRBV12-3/TRBV12-4; CDR3 protein: ASTLGRMNTEAF
J gene: TRBJ1-2; D gene: TRBD1; clone size: .; V gene: TRBV20-1; CDR3 protein: SASPRDRAYGYT
J gene: TRBJ2-5; D gene: TRBD1; clone size: few; V gene: TRBV5-4; CDR3 protein: ASSLRGLETQY
J gene: TRBJ1-5; D gene: .; clone size: once; V gene: TRBV12-5; CDR3 protein: ASARPAYSNQPQH
J gene: TRBJ1-1; D gene: .; clone size: .; V gene: TRBV12-5; CDR3 protein: ASGSGYWNTEAF
J gene: TRBJ1-2; D gene: TRBD1; clone size: many; V gene: TRBV7-9; CDR3 protein: ASTTGVVGYT
J gene: TRBJ1-1; D gene: .; clone size: few; V gene: TRBV5-1; CDR3 protein: ASSRVRDTEAF
J gene: TRBJ2-7; D gene: .; clone size: few; V gene: TRBV29-1; CDR3 protein: SARGTPVGEQY
J gene: TRBJ1-4; D gene: TRBD1; clone size: .; V gene: TRBV2; CDR3 protein: ASLEDRGGEKLF
J gene: TRBJ1-2; D gene: .; clone size: .; V gene: TRBV5-1; CDR3 protein: ASSLFRSDYGYT
J gene: TRBJ2-2; D gene: .; clone size: .; V gene: TRBV5-1; CDR3 protein: ASSLENGELF
J gene: TRBJ1-6; D gene: .; clone size: .; V gene: TRBV20-1; CDR3 protein: SARDQQLDAHSYKSPLH
J gene: TRBJ1-4; D gene: .; clone size: .; V gene: TRBV9; CDR3 protein: ASLSLTNEKLF
J gene: TRBJ2-6; D gene: .; clone size: .; V gene: TRBV29-1; CDR3 protein: SVDLSSGAYVLI
J gene: TRBJ1-3; D gene: .; clone size: .; V gene: TRBV25-1; CDR3 protein: ASSERSWGNTIY
J gene: TRBJ1-1; D gene: .; clone size: once; V gene: TRBV29-1; CDR3 protein: SVDKWGKATEAF
J gene: TRBJ1-5; D gene: .; clone size: few; V gene: TRBV7-9; CDR3 protein: ASSLLLGQH
J gene: TRBJ2-7; D gene: .; clone size: many; V gene: TRBV15; CDR3 protein: ATSSLGWEQY
J gene: TRBJ1-5; D gene: TRBD1; clone size: .; V gene: TRBV19; CDR3 protein: ASSIDPAGTGALGNQPQH
J gene: TRBJ2-7; D gene: TRBD1; clone size: few; V gene: TRBV7-9; CDR3 protein: ASSYSPGQGYEQY
J gene: TRBJ1-5; D gene: .; clone size: few; V gene: TRBV2; CDR3 protein: ASCRASNQPQH
J gene: TRBJ1-2; D gene: TRBD1; clone size: .; V gene: TRBV24-1; CDR3 protein: ATSDGMTGRGGYT
J gene: TRBJ1-1; D gene: TRBD1; clone size: .; V gene: TRBV29-1; CDR3 protein: SVGTGVFRAF
J gene: TRBJ1-2; D gene: .; clone size: .; V gene: TRBV2; CDR3 protein: ASVEEGGAGYGYT
J gene: TRBJ1-1; D gene: .; clone size: .; V gene: TRBV12-3/TRBV12-4; CDR3 protein: ASSYSVVNTEAI
J gene: TRBJ1-1; D gene: .; clone size: .; V gene: TRBV12-3/TRBV12-4; CDR3 protein: ASGLSLNTEAF
J gene: TRBJ1-4; D gene: TRBD1; clone size: .; V gene: TRBV6-1; CDR3 protein: ASSGSFGTGDEKLF
J gene: TRBJ2-7; D gene: .; clone size: few; V gene: TRBV9; CDR3 protein: ASSVGPPSYEQY
J gene: TRBJ2-7; D gene: TRBD2; clone size: .; V gene: TRBV7-9; CDR3 protein: ASSYSGRVGKQY
J gene: TRBJ1-5; D gene: TRBD1; clone size: .; V gene: TRBV20-1; CDR3 protein: SARQGSGNQPQH
J gene: TRBJ2-5; D gene: TRBD1; clone size: .; V gene: TRBV24-1; CDR3 protein: ATRHQDRAETQY
J gene: TRBJ2-2; D gene: TRBD1; clone size: .; V gene: TRBV20-1; CDR3 protein: SAPSQGANTGELF
J gene: TRBJ1-1; D gene: .; clone size: .; V gene: TRBV29-1; CDR3 protein: SVEEAGENTEAF
J gene: TRBJ2-2; D gene: .; clone size: few; V gene: TRBV7-9; CDR3 protein: ASSFPVRGNTGELF
J gene: TRBJ2-6; D gene: .; clone size: many; V gene: TRBV20-1; CDR3 protein: SARAGANVLT
J gene: TRBJ2-5; D gene: .; clone size: .; V gene: TRBV7-9; CDR3 protein: ASSSGRLDWEETQY
J gene: TRBJ1-5; D gene: TRBD1; clone size: .; V gene: TRBV7-6; CDR3 protein: ASRGQGVVNQPQH
J gene: TRBJ1-6; D gene: TRBD1; clone size: many; V gene: TRBV2; CDR3 protein: ASSVLGTGTSPLH